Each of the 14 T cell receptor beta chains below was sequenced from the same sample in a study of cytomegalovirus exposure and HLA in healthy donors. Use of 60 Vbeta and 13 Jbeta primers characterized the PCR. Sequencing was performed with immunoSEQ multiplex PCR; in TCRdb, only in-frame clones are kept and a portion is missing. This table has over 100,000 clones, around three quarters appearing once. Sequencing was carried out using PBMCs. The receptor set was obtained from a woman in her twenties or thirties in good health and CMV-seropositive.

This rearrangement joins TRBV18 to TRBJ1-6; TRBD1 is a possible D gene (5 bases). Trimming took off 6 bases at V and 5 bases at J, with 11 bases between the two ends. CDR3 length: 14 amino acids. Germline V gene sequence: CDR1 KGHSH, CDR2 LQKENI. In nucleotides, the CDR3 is TGTGCCAGCTCGGCGGGACGGAATAATTCACCCCTCCACTTT. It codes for CASSAGRNNSPLHF.

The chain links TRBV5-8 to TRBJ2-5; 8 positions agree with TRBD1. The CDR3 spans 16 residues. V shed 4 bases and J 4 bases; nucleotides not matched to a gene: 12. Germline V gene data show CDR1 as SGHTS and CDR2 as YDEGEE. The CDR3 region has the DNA TGTGCCAGCAGCCGAATTCTCAGGGGGCGCGGAGAGACCCAGTACTTC. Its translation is CASSRILRGRGETQYF. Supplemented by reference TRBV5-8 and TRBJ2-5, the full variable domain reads EAGVTQSPTHLIKTRGQQATLRCSPISGHTSVYWYQQALGLGLQFLLWYDEGEERNRGNFPPRFSGRQFPNYSSELNVNALELEDSALYLCASSRILRGRGETQYFGPGTRLLVL.

The CDR3 reads CASSLLPSGEQFF. DNA of the CDR3: TGCGCCAGCAGCTTGCTCCCTTCGGGGGAGCAGTTCTTC. The rearrangement joins TRBV5-1 to TRBJ2-1, with D possibly TRBD2 on 5 matching bases. This CDR3 is built from 13 residues. V was trimmed by 1 base and J by 10 bases, leaving 12 bases between them. CDR1 SGHRS and CDR2 YFSETQ come from the germline V gene.

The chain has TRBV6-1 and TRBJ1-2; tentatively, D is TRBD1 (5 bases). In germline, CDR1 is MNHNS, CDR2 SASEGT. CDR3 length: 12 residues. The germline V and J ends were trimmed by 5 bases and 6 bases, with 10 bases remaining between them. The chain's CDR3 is CASSLQVHGYTF. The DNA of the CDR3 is TGTGCCAGCAGTCTACAGGTCCATGGCTACACCTTC.

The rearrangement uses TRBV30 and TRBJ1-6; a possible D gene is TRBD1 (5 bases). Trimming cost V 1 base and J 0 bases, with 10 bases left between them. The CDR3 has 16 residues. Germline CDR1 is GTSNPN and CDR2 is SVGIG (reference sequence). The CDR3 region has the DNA TGTGCCTGGAGTGGACAGACTGCCTCCTATAATTCACCCCTCCACTTT. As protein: CAWSGQTASYNSPLHF.

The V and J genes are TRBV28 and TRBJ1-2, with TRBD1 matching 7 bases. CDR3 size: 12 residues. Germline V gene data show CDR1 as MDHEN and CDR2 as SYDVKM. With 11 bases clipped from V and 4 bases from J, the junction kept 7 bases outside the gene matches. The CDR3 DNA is TGTGCCGCACAGGGGCGTCGCTATGGCTACACCTTC. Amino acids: CAAQGRRYGYTF.

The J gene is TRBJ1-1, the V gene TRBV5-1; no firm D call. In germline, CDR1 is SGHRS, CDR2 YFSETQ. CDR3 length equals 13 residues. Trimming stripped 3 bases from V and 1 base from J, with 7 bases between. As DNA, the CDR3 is TGCGCCAGCAGCTCCCAATCGAACACTGAAGCTTTCTTT. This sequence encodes CASSSQSNTEAFF. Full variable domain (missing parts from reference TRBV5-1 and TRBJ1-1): KAGVTQTPRYLIKTRGQQVTLSCSPISGHRSVSWYQQTPGQGLQFLFEYFSETQRNKGNFPGRFSGRQFSNSRSEMNVSTLELGDSALYLCASSSQSNTEAFFGQGTRLTVV.

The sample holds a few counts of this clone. CDR3 residues: CASSLETAEGETQYF. In DNA, the CDR3 is TGTGCCAGCAGCTTGGAAACAGCCGAGGGTGAGACCCAGTACTTC. The chain employs TRBV5-4 and TRBJ2-5; a weak D match, TRBD2 (5 bases). Trimming stripped 0 bases from V and 5 bases from J, with 14 bases between. CDR3 length: 15 amino acids. Per germline, CDR1 SGHNT and CDR2 YYREEE (reference sequence).

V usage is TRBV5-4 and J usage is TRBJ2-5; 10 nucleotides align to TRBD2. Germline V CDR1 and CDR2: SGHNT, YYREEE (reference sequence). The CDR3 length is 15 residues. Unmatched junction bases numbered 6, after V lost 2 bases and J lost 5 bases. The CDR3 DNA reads TGTGCCAGCAGCTTCCCAGCGGGGGGGCGGGAGACCCAGTACTTC. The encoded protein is CASSFPAGGRETQYF.

The CDR3 DNA sequence: TGTGCCAGCAGTACCTCCGGGACAGGGATGCGAAAACTGTTTTTT. Translated, it gives CASSTSGTGMRKLFF. The chain joins TRBV28 to TRBJ1-4; TRBD1 aligns across 9 bases. Germline lookup yields CDR1 MDHEN and CDR2 SYDVKM. The CDR3 is 15 amino acids. V lost 5 bases to trimming and J lost 10 bases; unmatched junction nucleotides: 11.

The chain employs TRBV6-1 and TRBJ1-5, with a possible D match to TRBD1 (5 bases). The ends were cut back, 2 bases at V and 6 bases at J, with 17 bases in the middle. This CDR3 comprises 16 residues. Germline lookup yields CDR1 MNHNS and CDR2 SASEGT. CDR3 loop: CASSENLAGRGQPQHF. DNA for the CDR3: TGTGCCAGCAGTGAAAACTTGGCAGGGAGGGGTCAGCCCCAGCATTTT.

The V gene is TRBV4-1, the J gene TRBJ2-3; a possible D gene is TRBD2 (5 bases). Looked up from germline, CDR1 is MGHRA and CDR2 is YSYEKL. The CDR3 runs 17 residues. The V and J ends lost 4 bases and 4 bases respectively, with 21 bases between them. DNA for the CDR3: TGCGCCAGCAGCCCCGCCCCGGGCCCACTAGGAGCAGATACGCAGTATTTT. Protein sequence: CASSPAPGPLGADTQYF.

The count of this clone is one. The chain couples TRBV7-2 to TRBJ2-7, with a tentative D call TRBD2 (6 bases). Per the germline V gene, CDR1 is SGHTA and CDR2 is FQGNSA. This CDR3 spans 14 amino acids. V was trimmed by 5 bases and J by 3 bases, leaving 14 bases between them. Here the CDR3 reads CASSRDGGNYEQYF. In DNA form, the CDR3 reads TGTGCCAGCAGCCGCGACGGGGGTAACTACGAGCAGTACTTC.

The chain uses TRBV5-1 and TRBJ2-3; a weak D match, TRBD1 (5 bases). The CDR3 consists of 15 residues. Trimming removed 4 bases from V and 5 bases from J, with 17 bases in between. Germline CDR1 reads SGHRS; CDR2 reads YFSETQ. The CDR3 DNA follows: TGCGCCAGCAGCCTTGGGCCCAACCAGGGAGATACGCAGTATTTT. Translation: CASSLGPNQGDTQYF.